This TCR beta chain was retrieved from a study of shared clonotypes between healthy human individuals. Data came from immunoSEQ multiplex PCR; TCRdb stores just in-frame clones and leaves some out. In the table there are approximately 2.5 million clones, 80% to 95% of which are singletons. This CDR3 region has 11 residues. Trimming shortened V by 4 bases and J by 4 bases, and 5 bases separated the two germline ends. Germline V gives CDR1 MDHEN, CDR2 SYDVKM. Concerning this clone: Its antigen is as yet unknown.

From CD4+ cells came CD45RA+ naive and CD45RA-negative memory subsets. Study-wide results and limits: It was the non-shared clonotypes that had lower generation probabilities than clonotypes shared by all four donors.

The V and J genes are TRBV28 and TRBJ2-7; D not resolved. This TCR came from a man between 18 and 35 years old in good health. Some clones in this sample may be carry-over from other donors' samples. The sequenced sample was naive CD4+ T cells from PBMCs. Stated subset: CD45RA+ positively selected. This chain's CDR3 is CASSSMYEQYF. Here the CDR3 DNA reads TGTGCCAGCAGTTCCATGTACGAGCAGTACTTC. Full variable domain (rest looked up from reference TRBV28 and TRBJ2-7): DVKVTQSSRYLVKRTGEKVFLECVQDMDHENMFWYRQDPGLGLRLIYFSYDVKMKEKGDIPEGYSVSREKKERFSLILESASTNQTSMYLCASSSMYEQYFGPGTRLTVT.